The rows below give T cell receptor beta chains drawn from one sample of a study of cytomegalovirus exposure and HLA in healthy donors. Profiling relied on immunoSEQ multiplex PCR, and the TCRdb table lists in-frame clones only, not all of them. The profile shows 140,000 or so clones, around 65% of them singletons. The sample comprised PBMCs. The receptors derive from a male donor in good health and CMV-seronegative. Both conserved end residues are part of each CDR3.

j_call v_call cdr3_aa
TRBJ1-6 TRBV27 CASSTSYRAASSPLHF
TRBJ2-7 TRBV5-6 CASSYRTGGYEQYF
TRBJ1-2 TRBV10-3 CAISGGRGGVQLYGYTF
TRBJ2-5 TRBV6-5 CASSPQLALWETQYF
TRBJ2-5 TRBV6-5 CASSSGGTETQYF
TRBJ1-2 TRBV4-3 CASSQDYRGPGGGYTF
TRBJ2-5 TRBV5-4 CASSSMGALETQYF
TRBJ1-2 TRBV9 CASSVGGTAANYGYTF
TRBJ1-2 TRBV7-2 CASSWTASANYGYTF
TRBJ1-1 TRBV5-4 CASSLGGGTEAFF
TRBJ2-5 TRBV18 CASSPRQGEGETQYF